This TCR beta chain was profiled in a study of T cell repertoires in cytomegalovirus infection. Study as a whole: Recently identified HLA-C-restricted CMV epitopes were used, and well-studied HLA-B-restricted CMV epitopes were used as well. Indicated by public TCR beta signatures were CMV infection and matching HLA type.

Trimming took off 6 bases at V and 0 bases at J, with 15 bases between the two ends. The CDR3 is made up of 16 amino acids. CDR1 MNHEY and CDR2 SVGEGT come from the germline V gene. This clonotype has just a few counts. The target antigen is unknown. Each CDR3 protein is one row after TCRdb ran MiXCR on the reads. The sample lists about 830,000 distinct CDR3 sequences; 30% to 35% were seen once. The rearrangement uses TRBV6-2 or TRBV6-3 and TRBJ1-5; weak D call: TRBD1 (6 bases). The sample was cultured CD8+ T cells from PBMCs, taken from culture after CMV antigen stimulation. The source of this sequence is a human donor in good health (CMV status not recorded). Some clones in this sample may be carry-over from other donors' samples. CDR3 region: CASRSGTTYSNQPQHF. The DNA of the CDR3 is TGTGCCAGCAGATCGGGGACAACTTATAGCAATCAGCCCCAGCATTTT.